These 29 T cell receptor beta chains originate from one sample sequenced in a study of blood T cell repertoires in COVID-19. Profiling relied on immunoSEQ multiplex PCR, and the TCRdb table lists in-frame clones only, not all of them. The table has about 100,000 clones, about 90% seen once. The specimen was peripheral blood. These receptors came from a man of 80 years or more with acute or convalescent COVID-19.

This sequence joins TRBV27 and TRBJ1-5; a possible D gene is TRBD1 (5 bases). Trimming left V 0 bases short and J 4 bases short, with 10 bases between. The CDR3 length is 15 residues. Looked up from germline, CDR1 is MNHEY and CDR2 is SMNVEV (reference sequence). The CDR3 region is CASSLSSGGNQPQHF. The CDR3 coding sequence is TGTGCCAGCAGTTTATCGTCGGGGGGGAATCAGCCCCAGCATTTT.

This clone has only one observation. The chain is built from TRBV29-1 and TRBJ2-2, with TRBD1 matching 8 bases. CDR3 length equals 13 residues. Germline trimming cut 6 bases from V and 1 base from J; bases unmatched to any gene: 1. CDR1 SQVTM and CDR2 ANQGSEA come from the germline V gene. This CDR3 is CSVGQGNTGELFF. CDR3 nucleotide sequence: TGCAGCGTCGGACAGGGGAACACCGGGGAGCTGTTTTTT.

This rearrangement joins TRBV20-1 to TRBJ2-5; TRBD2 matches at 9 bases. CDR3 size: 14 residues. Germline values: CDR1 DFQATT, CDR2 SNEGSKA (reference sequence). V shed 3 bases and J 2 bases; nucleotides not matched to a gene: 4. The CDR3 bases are TGCAGTGCTAGTCGGCTAGCGGGGCAAGAGACCCAGTACTTC. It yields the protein CSASRLAGQETQYF.

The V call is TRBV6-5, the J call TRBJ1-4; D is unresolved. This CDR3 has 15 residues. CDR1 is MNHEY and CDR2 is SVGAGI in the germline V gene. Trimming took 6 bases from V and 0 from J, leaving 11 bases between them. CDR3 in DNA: TGTGCCAGCAGCCAGGATAGTGCAACTAATGAAAAACTGTTTTTT. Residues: CASSQDSATNEKLFF.

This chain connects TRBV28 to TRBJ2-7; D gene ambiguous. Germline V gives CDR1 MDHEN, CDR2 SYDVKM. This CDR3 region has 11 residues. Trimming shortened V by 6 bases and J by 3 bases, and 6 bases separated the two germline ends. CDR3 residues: CASSYLYEQYF. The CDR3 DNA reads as TGTGCCAGCAGCTACCTCTACGAGCAGTACTTC.

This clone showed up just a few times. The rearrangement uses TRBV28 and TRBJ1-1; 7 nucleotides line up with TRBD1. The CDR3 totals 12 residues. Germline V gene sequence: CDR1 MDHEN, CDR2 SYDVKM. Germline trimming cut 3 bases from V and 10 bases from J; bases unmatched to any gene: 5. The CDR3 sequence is CASSLTQGGAFF. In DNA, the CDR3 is TGTGCCAGCAGTTTGACCCAGGGGGGAGCTTTCTTT.

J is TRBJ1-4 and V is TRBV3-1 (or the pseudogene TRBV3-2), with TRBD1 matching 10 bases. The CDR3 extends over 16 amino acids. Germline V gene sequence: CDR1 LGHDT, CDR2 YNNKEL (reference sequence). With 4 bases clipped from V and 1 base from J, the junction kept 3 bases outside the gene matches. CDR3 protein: CASSPRDRGTNEKLFF. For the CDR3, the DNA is TGTGCCAGCAGCCCCCGGGACAGGGGAACTAATGAAAAACTGTTTTTT.

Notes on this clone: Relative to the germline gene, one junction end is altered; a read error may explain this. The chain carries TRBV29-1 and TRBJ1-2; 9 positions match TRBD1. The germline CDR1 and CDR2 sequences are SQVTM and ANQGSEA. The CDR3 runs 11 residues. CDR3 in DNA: TGCAGCGTTGAAACCCGGGACAGGGAGATCTTC. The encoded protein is CSVETRDREIF.

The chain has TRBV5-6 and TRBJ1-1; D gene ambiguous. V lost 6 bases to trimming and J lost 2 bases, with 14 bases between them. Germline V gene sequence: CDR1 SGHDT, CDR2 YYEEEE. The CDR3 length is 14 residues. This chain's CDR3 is CASTERQTNTEAFF. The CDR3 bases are TGTGCCAGCACCGAAAGACAAACTAACACTGAAGCTTTCTTT.

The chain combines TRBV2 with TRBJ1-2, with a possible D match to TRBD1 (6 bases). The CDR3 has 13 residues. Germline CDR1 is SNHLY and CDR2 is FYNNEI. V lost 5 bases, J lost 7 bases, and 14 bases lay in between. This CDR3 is CASSPQGMGGYTF. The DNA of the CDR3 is TGTGCCAGCAGTCCTCAGGGGATGGGTGGCTACACCTTC.

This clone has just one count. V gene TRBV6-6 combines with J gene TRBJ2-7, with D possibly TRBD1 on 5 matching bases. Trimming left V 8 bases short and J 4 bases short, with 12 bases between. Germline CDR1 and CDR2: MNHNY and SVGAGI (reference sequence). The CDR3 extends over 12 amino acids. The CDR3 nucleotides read TGTGCCAGCCGAGACAGCGTGTACGAGCAGTACTTC. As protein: CASRDSVYEQYF.

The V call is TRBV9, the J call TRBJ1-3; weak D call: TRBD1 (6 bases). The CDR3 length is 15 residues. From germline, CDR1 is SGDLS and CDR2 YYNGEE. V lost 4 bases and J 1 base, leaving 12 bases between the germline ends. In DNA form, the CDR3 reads TGTGCCAGCAGCCCCCAAGGGACATCTGGAAACACCATATATTTT. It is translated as CASSPQGTSGNTIYF.

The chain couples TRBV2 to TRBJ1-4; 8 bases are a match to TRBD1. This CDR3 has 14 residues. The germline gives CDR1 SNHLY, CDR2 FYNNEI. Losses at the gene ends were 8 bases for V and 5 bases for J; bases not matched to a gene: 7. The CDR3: CASEKNRGNEKLFF. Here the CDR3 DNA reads TGTGCCAGCGAGAAGAACAGGGGGAATGAAAAACTGTTTTTT.

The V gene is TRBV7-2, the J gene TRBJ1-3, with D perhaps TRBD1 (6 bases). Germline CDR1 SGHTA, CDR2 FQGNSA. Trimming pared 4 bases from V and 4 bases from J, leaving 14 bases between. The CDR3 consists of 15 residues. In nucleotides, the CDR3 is TGTGCCAGCAGCTCGCAGGGGCTGGGGGGAAACACCATATATTTT. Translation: CASSSQGLGGNTIYF.

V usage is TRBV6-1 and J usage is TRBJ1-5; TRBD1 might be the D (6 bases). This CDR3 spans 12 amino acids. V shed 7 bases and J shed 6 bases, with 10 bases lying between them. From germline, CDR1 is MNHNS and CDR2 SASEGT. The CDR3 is CASTPGVQPQHF. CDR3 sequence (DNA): TGTGCCAGCACCCCAGGGGTTCAGCCCCAGCATTTT.

CDR3 protein: CASSAGTGYGYTF. CDR3 sequence (DNA): TGTGCCAGCAGTGCGGGGACAGGCTATGGCTACACCTTC. V gene TRBV2 combines with J gene TRBJ1-2, with 8 bases that match TRBD1. Per the germline V gene, CDR1 is SNHLY and CDR2 is FYNNEI. V lost 4 bases to trimming and J lost 4 bases; unmatched junction nucleotides: 2. CDR3 length equals 13 residues.

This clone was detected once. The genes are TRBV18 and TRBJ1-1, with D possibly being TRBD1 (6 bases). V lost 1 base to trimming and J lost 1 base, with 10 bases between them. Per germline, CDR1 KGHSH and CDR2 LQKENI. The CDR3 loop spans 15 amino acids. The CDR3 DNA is TGTGCCAGCTCACCACAGACAGGATGGAACACTGAAGCTTTCTTT. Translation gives CASSPQTGWNTEAFF.

The CDR3 reads CASSLRQGAGGYTF. In DNA form, the CDR3 reads TGTGCCAGCAGTTTACGACAGGGGGCAGGGGGCTACACCTTC. The chain carries TRBV28 and TRBJ1-2; TRBD1 agrees at 10 bases. The CDR3 extends over 14 amino acids. Trimming cost V 2 bases and J 8 bases; bases outside gene matches: 5. CDR1 MDHEN and CDR2 SYDVKM come from the germline V gene.

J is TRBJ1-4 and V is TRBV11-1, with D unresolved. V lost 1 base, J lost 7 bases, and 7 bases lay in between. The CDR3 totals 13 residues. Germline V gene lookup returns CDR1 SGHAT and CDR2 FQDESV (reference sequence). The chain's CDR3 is CASSLDRGEKLFF. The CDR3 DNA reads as TGTGCCAGCAGCTTAGATCGGGGTGAAAAACTGTTTTTT.

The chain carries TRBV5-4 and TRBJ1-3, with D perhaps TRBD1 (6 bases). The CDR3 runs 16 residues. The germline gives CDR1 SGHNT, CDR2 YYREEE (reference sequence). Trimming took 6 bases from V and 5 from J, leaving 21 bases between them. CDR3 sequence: CASTPGPDRSRNTIYF. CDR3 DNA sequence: TGTGCCAGCACCCCCGGACCCGACAGGAGCCGAAACACCATATATTTT.

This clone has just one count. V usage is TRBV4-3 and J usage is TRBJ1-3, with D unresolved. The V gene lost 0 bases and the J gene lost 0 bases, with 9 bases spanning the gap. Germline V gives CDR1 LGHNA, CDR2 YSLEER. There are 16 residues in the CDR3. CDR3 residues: CASSQDFRSSGNTIYF. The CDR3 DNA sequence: TGCGCCAGCAGCCAAGACTTTCGGAGCTCTGGAAACACCATATATTTT.

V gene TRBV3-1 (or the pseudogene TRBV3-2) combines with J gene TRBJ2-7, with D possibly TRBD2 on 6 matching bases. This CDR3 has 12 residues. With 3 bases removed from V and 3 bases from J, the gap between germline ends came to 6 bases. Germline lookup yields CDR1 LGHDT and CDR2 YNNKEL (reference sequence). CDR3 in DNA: TGTGCCAGCAGCCAGCGGGACTACGAGCAGTACTTC. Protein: CASSQRDYEQYF.

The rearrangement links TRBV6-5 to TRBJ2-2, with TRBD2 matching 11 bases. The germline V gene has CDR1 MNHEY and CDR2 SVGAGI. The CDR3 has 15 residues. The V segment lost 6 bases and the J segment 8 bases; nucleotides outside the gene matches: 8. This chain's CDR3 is CASSWGLAVPGELFF. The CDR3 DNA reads TGTGCCAGCAGCTGGGGACTAGCGGTACCTGGGGAGCTGTTTTTT.

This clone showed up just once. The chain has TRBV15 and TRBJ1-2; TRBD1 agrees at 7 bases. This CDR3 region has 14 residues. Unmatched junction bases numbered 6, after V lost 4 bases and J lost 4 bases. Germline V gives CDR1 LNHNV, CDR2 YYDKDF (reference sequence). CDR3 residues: CATSTRQGGYGYTF. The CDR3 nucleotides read TGTGCCACCAGCACTCGACAGGGCGGCTATGGCTACACCTTC.

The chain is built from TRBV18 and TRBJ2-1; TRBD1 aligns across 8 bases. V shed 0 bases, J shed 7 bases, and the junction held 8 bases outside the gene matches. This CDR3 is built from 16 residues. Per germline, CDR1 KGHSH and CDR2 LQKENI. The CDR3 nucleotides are TGTGCCAGCTCACCACCGGTCAGGACAGGGTTGAATGAGCAGTTCTTC. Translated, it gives CASSPPVRTGLNEQFF.

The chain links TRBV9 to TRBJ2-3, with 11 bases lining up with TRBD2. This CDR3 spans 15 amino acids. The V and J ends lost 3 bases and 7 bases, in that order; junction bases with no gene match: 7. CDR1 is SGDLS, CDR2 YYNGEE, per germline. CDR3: CASSDASGGTYTQYF. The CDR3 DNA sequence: TGTGCCAGCAGCGATGCTAGCGGGGGGACATATACGCAGTATTTT.

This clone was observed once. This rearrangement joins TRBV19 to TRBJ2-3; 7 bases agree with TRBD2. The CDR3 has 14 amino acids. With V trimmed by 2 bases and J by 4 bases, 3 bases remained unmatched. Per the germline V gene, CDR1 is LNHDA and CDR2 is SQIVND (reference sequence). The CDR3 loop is CASSIYGGSDTQYF. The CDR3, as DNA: TGTGCCAGTAGTATATACGGGGGGTCAGATACGCAGTATTTT.

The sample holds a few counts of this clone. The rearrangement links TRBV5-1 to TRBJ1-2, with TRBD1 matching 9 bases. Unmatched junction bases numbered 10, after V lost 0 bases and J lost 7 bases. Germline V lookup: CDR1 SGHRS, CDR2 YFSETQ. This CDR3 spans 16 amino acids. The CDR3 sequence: CASSLGHTGGVSGYTF. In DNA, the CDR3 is TGCGCCAGCAGCTTGGGGCATACAGGGGGCGTTAGTGGCTACACCTTC.

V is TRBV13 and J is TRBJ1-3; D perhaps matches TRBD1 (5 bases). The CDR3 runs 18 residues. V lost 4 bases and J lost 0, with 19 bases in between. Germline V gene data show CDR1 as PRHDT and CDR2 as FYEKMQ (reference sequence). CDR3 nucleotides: TGTGCCAGCAGCTCCCTCCCTGGTCAGGACATCTCTGGAAACACCATATATTTT. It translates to CASSSLPGQDISGNTIYF.